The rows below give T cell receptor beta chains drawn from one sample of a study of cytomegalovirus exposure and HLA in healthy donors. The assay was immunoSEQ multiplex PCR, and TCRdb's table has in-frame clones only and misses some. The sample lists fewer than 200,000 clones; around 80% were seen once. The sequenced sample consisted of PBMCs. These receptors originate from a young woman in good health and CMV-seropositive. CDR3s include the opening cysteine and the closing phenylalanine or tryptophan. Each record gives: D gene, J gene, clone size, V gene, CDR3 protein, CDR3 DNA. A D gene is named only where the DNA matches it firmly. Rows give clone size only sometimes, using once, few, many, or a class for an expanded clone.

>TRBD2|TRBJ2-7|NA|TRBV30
CAFAGGTYEQYF
TGTGCCTTCGCGGGGGGCACCTACGAGCAGTACTTC
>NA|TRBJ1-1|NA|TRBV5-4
CASSPSTVRGTEAFF
TGTGCCAGCAGCCCCTCGACAGTAAGGGGCACTGAAGCTTTCTTT
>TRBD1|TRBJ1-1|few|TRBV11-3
CASSLGGTANTEAFF
TGTGCCAGCAGCTTAGGAGGGACAGCCAACACTGAAGCTTTCTTT
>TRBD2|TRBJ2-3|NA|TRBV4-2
CASSQGDSGGNTDTQYF
TGTGCCAGCAGCCAAGGCGATAGCGGGGGGAACACAGATACGCAGTATTTT
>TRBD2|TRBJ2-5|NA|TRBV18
CASSPRTSSEETQYF
TGTGCCAGCTCACCCCGGACTAGTTCAGAAGAGACCCAGTACTTC
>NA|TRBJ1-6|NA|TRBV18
CASSPDSGDSPLHF
TGTGCCAGCTCACCGGACAGCGGGGATTCACCCCTCCACTTT
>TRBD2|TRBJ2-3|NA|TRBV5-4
CASSLAQRGKRDTQYF
TGTGCCAGCAGCTTGGCCCAGCGGGGGAAGAGGGATACGCAGTATTTT
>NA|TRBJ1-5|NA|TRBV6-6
CASSPPTGVSNQPQHF
TGTGCCAGCAGTCCTCCAACGGGGGTTAGCAATCAGCCCCAGCATTTT
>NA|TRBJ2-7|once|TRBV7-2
CASSLGGGYSYEQYF
TGTGCCAGCAGCTTAGGAGGGGGTTACTCCTACGAGCAGTACTTC
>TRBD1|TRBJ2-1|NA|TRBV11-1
CASSLASRDRGSYNEQFF
TGTGCCAGCAGCTTAGCGTCCCGGGACAGGGGTTCCTACAATGAGCAGTTCTTC
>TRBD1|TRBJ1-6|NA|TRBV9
CASSVEDGTGQSPLHF
TGTGCCAGCAGCGTGGAGGATGGGACAGGGCAATCACCCCTCCACTTT
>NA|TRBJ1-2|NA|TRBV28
CASSRLRGSLTGGYTF
TGTGCCAGCAGCCGCCTAAGGGGGTCGCTTACCGGTGGCTACACCTTC
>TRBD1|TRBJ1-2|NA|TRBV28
CASSQPPGQANYGYTF
TGTGCCAGCAGTCAACCCCCGGGACAGGCGAACTATGGCTACACCTTC
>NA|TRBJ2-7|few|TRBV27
CASSFGQFYEQYF
TGTGCCAGCAGTTTCGGACAGTTCTACGAGCAGTACTTC
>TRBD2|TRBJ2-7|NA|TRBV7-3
CASSLGSGEAYEQYF
TGTGCCAGCAGCTTAGGGAGCGGGGAGGCCTACGAGCAGTACTTC
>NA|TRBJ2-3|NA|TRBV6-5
CASSRQTTDTQYF
TGTGCCAGCAGTAGACAAACCACAGATACGCAGTATTTT
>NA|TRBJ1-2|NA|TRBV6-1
CASSESGGGGYGYTF
TGTGCCAGCAGTGAATCTGGTGGGGGAGGCTATGGCTACACCTTC
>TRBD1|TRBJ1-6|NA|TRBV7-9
CASRWQGASSYNSPLHF
TGTGCCAGCAGATGGCAGGGGGCTAGCTCCTATAATTCACCCCTCCACTTT
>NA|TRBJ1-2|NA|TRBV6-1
CASSELQGLYGYTF
TGTGCCAGCAGTGAATTACAGGGTTTATATGGCTACACCTTC
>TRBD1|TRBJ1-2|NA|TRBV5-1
CASSLVGGASGYTF
TGCGCCAGCAGCTTGGTAGGGGGCGCTTCTGGCTACACCTTC
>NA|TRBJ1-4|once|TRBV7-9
CSSSLRVATNEKLFF
TGTTCCAGCAGCTTACGAGTCGCAACTAATGAAAAACTGTTTTTT
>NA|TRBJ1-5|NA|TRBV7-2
CASSLEWTADNQPQHF
TGTGCCAGCAGCTTAGAGTGGACAGCCGACAATCAGCCCCAGCATTTT
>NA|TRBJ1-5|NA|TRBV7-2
CASSARPGANQPQHF
TGTGCCAGCAGCGCGCGTCCCGGAGCCAATCAGCCCCAGCATTTT
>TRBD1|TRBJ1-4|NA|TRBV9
CASAYGDRDGEKLFF
TGTGCCAGCGCCTATGGGGACAGGGATGGCGAAAAACTGTTTTTT
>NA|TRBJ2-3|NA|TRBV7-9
CASSDNRYTDTQYF
TGTGCCAGCAGCGACAATCGATACACAGATACGCAGTATTTT
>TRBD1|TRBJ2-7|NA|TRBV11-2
CASRGLTGYYEQYF
TGTGCCAGCAGGGGGCTGACAGGGTACTACGAGCAGTACTTC
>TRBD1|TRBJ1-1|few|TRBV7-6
CASSSPGGAYTEAFF
TGTGCCAGCAGCTCCCCAGGGGGCGCTTACACTGAAGCTTTCTTT
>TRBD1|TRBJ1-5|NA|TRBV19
CASTLTGVRQPQHF
TGTGCCAGTACTCTGACAGGGGTGCGTCAGCCCCAGCATTTT
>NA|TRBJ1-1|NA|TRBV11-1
CASSFSAARGGNAEAFF
TGTGCCAGCAGCTTCTCCGCGGCCCGAGGGGGAAACGCTGAAGCTTTCTTT
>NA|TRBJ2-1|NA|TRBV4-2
CASSQHFYRENEQFF
TGTGCCAGCAGCCAACATTTTTACAGGGAGAATGAGCAGTTCTTC
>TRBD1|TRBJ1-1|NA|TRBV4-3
CASSLVTGGSILAFF
TGCGCCAGCAGCCTAGTGACAGGGGGCTCGATTTTAGCTTTCTTT
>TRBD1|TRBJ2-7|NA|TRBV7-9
CASSFGQGSYEQYF
TGTGCCAGCAGCTTCGGACAGGGGTCCTACGAGCAGTACTTC
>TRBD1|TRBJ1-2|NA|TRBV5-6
CASSLNPTGTDYTF
TGTGCCAGCAGCCTCAACCCGACAGGGACGGACTACACCTTC
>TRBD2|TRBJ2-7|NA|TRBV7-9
CASSRTSIAYEQYF
TGTGCCAGCAGCCGGACTAGCATCGCCTACGAGCAGTACTTC
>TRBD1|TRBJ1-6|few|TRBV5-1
CASSLGQGAINNSPLHF
TGCGCCAGCAGCTTGGGACAGGGGGCTATTAATAATTCACCCCTCCACTTT
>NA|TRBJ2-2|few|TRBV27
CASRTGTSNTGELFF
TGTGCCAGCAGAACCGGGACATCGAACACCGGGGAGCTGTTTTTT
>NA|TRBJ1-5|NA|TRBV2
CASRLPNQPQHF
TGTGCCAGCAGACTCCCCAATCAGCCCCAGCATTTT
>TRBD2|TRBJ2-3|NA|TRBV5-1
CASSLGGGLTDTQYF
TGCGCCAGCAGCTTGGGCGGGGGACTTACAGATACGCAGTATTTT
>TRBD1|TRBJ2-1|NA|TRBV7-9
CASSSPQGGNEQFF
TGTGCCAGCAGCTCTCCACAGGGGGGAAATGAGCAGTTCTTC
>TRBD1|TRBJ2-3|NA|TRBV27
CATAQDRGGTDTQYF
TGTGCCACCGCCCAAGACAGGGGAGGTACAGATACGCAGTATTTT
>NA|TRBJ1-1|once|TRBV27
CASSWRDGEAFF
TGTGCCAGCAGTTGGCGGGACGGTGAAGCTTTCTTT
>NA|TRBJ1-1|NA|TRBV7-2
CASSPEQGWTTEAFF
TGTGCCAGCAGCCCTGAACAGGGCTGGACGACTGAAGCTTTCTTT
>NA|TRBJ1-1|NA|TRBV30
CAWSWEGRSGAFF
TGTGCCTGGAGTTGGGAGGGGAGGTCCGGGGCTTTCTTT
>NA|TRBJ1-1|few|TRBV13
CASSLVRGREAFF
TGTGCCAGCAGCTTAGTGCGGGGGAGGGAAGCTTTCTTC
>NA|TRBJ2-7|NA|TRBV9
CASSGDRPHIYEQYF
TGTGCCAGCAGCGGTGACAGACCCCATATTTACGAGCAGTACTTC
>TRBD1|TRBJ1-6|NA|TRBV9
CASSASTGWGSPLHF
TGTGCCAGCAGCGCCTCGACAGGGTGGGGGTCACCCCTCCACTTT
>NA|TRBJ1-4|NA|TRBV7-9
CASSLDGATNEKLFF
TGTGCCAGCAGCTTAGATGGAGCAACTAATGAAAAACTGTTTTTT
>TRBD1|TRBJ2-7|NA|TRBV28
CASSYIGQGRTYEQYF
TGTGCCAGCAGTTATATTGGACAGGGAAGAACCTACGAGCAGTACTTC
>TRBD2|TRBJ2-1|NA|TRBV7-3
CASSPPGGGGNEQFF
TGTGCCAGCAGCCCCCCGGGGGGAGGCGGGAATGAGCAGTTCTTC
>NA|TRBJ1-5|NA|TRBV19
CASSIYVTAEMMNQPQHF
TGTGCCAGTAGTATTTATGTGACAGCCGAAATGATGAATCAGCCCCAGCATTTT
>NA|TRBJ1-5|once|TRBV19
CASSIRGGDQPQHF
TGTGCCAGTAGTATACGAGGTGGAGATCAGCCCCAGCATTTT
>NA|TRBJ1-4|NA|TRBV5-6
CASSPDGESREKLFF
TGTGCCAGCAGCCCAGACGGGGAAAGTCGCGAAAAACTGTTTTTT
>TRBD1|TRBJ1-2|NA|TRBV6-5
CASSYSSGQVNYGYTF
TGTGCCAGCAGTTACTCGTCGGGACAGGTGAACTATGGCTACACCTTC
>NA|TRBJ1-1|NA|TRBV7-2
CASSLAWGHLNTEAFF
TGTGCCAGCAGCTTAGCGTGGGGACACCTGAACACTGAAGCTTTCTTT
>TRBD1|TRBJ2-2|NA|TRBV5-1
CASSLAGGTADTGELFF
TGCGCCAGCAGCTTGGCAGGGGGCACAGCGGACACCGGGGAGCTGTTTTTT
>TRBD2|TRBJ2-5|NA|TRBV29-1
CSVEEGGWETQYF
TGCAGCGTTGAAGAGGGAGGGTGGGAGACCCAGTACTTC